Shown below are 11 T cell receptor beta chains from a single sample sequenced in a study of OX40 agonist ivuxolimab in advanced cancers. Repertoires were generated with immunoSEQ multiplex PCR, while TCRdb's copy carries only in-frame clones and drops some. This sample has some 66,000 clones, with roughly 80% found just once. The sample here was CD4+ or CD8+ T cells sorted from blood, taken in a trial of the OX40 agonist ivuxolimab. The source is an adult with an advanced solid tumor such as melanoma, head and neck, liver or kidney cancer.

The J gene is TRBJ1-1, the V gene TRBV29-1; unclear D gene. Trimming took 4 bases from V and 7 from J, leaving 7 bases between them. This CDR3 spans 10 amino acids. Germline-derived CDR1 and CDR2 are SQVTM and ANQGSEA. The CDR3 loop reads CSVVEVEAFF. The CDR3 coding sequence is TGCAGCGTTGTTGAGGTTGAAGCTTTCTTT.

This sequence joins TRBV2 and TRBJ2-7, with TRBD1 matching over 9 bases. V dropped 7 bases and J dropped 4; count of bases not matched to a gene: 8. The CDR3 is 14 amino acids. Per the germline V gene, CDR1 is SNHLY and CDR2 is FYNNEI. As DNA, the CDR3 is TGTGCCAGCACGGTGACAGGGGGTCTTTACGAGCAGTACTTC. It specifies CASTVTGGLYEQYF. Based on the CDR3 plus reference TRBV2 and TRBJ2-7, the full variable domain is EPEVTQTPSHQVTQMGQEVILRCVPISNHLYFYWYRQILGQKVEFLVSFYNNEISEKSEIFDDQFSVERPDGSNFTLKIRSTKLEDSAMYFCASTVTGGLYEQYFGPGTRLTVT.

The V call is TRBV10-3, the J call TRBJ2-5, with TRBD2 as a possible D gene (6 bases). The CDR3 is made up of 14 amino acids. Trimming shortened V by 6 bases and J by 2 bases, and 13 bases separated the two germline ends. Per the germline V gene, CDR1 is ENHRY and CDR2 is SYGVKD. CDR3 residues: CAIRPGLGQETQYF. The CDR3 bases are TGTGCCATCAGACCGGGACTGGGGCAAGAGACCCAGTACTTC.

This sequence joins TRBV15 and TRBJ2-3; a weak D match, TRBD2 (5 bases). The CDR3 has 16 amino acids. Trimming left V 4 bases short and J 0 bases short, with 14 bases between. CDR1 is LNHNV, CDR2 YYDKDF, per germline (reference sequence). The CDR3 is CATSNPVGGSTDTQYF. The CDR3 nucleotides are TGTGCCACCAGCAACCCTGTAGGCGGGAGCACAGATACGCAGTATTTT.

The chain combines TRBV28 with TRBJ2-1, with 7 bases lining up with TRBD2. Germline CDR1 MDHEN, CDR2 SYDVKM. This CDR3 region has 17 residues. V gave up 7 bases and J gave up 0 bases; unmatched junction bases: 12. CDR3 protein: CASTTTQRGSSYNEQFF. CDR3 in DNA: TGTGCCAGCACCACAACCCAGCGGGGCAGCTCCTACAATGAGCAGTTCTTC.

This clone has a handful of counts. This rearrangement joins TRBV6-1 to TRBJ1-1; possible D gene TRBD1, 6 bases. The V end lost 3 bases, the J end lost 10 bases, and 24 bases lay between the germline ends. This CDR3 is built from 16 residues. The germline gives CDR1 MNHNS, CDR2 SASEGT. Here the CDR3 reads CASSERAGRGANGAFF. The CDR3 bases are TGTGCCAGCAGTGAGCGCGCAGGGCGGGGGGCGAACGGAGCTTTCTTT.

The chain employs TRBV28 and TRBJ2-7; a possible D gene is TRBD1 (5 bases). Deletions cut 7 bases from V and 7 bases from J, with 17 bases between. The CDR3 runs to 13 residues. CDR1 and CDR2 from the germline V gene are MDHEN and SYDVKM. Written as DNA, the CDR3 is TGTGCCAGCACCCTCCCGGGCAGGGCTGAGCAGTACTTC. Translated, it gives CASTLPGRAEQYF.

The genes are TRBV27 and TRBJ2-7; D is unclear. Per the germline V gene, CDR1 is MNHEY and CDR2 is SMNVEV (reference sequence). CDR3 length: 15 residues. V lost 6 bases and J 0 bases, leaving 15 bases between the germline ends. The CDR3 sequence: CASRFGPPSSYEQYF. The CDR3 bases are TGTGCCAGCAGGTTCGGGCCCCCGAGCTCCTACGAGCAGTACTTC.

The CDR3 loop is CASSISSDSLSDTIYF. CDR3 DNA sequence: TGTGCCAGTAGTATTTCGTCGGACAGTTTATCAGACACCATATATTTT. V usage is TRBV19 and J usage is TRBJ1-3, with D possibly TRBD1 on 6 matching bases. There are 16 residues in the CDR3. The germline CDR1 and CDR2 sequences are LNHDA and SQIVND (reference sequence). Trimming pared 3 bases from V and 8 bases from J, leaving 20 bases between.

CDR3 bases: TGCAGCGGCCATGGGGGTAACACCATATATTTT. It specifies CSGHGGNTIYF. The chain uses TRBV29-1 and TRBJ1-3; possibly TRBD1 for D (5 bases). V lost 7 bases and J lost 7, with 11 bases in between. This CDR3 contains 11 residues. Germline V gives CDR1 SQVTM, CDR2 ANQGSEA.

This sequence joins TRBV6-6 and TRBJ2-7; D is unresolved. Germline values: CDR1 MNHNY, CDR2 SVGAGI (reference sequence). Between the trimmed V and J ends, which lost 7 bases and 4 bases, there was a span of 8 bases. CDR3 length: 11 residues. The CDR3 sequence: CASTREYEQYF. The CDR3 DNA sequence: TGTGCCAGCACCCGAGAATACGAGCAGTACTTC.